The 28 T cell receptor beta chains listed next were all sequenced from one sample in a study of blood T cell repertoires in COVID-19. Profiled with immunoSEQ multiplex PCR; TCRdb holds only in-frame clones, not every one. The sample records 310,000 or so clones, around 87% being singletons. Material for sequencing was peripheral blood. Receptor source: a young woman who had recovered from COVID-19.

The chain combines TRBV5-4 with TRBJ1-1, with D hard to call. Per the germline V gene, CDR1 is SGHNT and CDR2 is YYREEE (reference sequence). CDR3 length equals 13 residues. Trimming pared 5 bases from V and 1 base from J, leaving 9 bases between. Written as DNA, the CDR3 is TGTGCCAGCAGGGGCAGCCCGAACACTGAAGCTTTCTTT. It specifies CASRGSPNTEAFF.

The rearrangement uses TRBV6-6 and TRBJ2-3, with 13 positions matching TRBD2. There are 16 residues in the CDR3. Germline trimming cut 6 bases from V and 2 bases from J; bases unmatched to any gene: 5. Germline V gene sequence: CDR1 MNHNY, CDR2 SVGAGI (reference sequence). The CDR3 loop reads CASSPGLAGFTDTQYF. DNA of the CDR3: TGTGCCAGCAGCCCGGGACTAGCGGGGTTCACAGATACGCAGTATTTT.

A word on this clone: Other DNA sequences of this sample code for an identical CDR3. This rearrangement joins TRBV28 to TRBJ2-7; D is unclear. The germline V gene encodes CDR1 MDHEN and CDR2 SYDVKM. This CDR3 region has 12 residues. V lost 1 base, J lost 3 bases, and 4 bases lay in between. For the CDR3, the DNA is TGTGCCAGCAGTTTATTGAGCTACGAGCAGTACTTC. It yields the protein CASSLLSYEQYF.

The V call is TRBV2, the J call TRBJ2-5, with D perhaps matching TRBD2 (5 bases). Germline V CDR1 and CDR2: SNHLY, FYNNEI. V was cut by 6 bases and J by 7 bases, with 21 bases left in between. The CDR3 runs 15 residues. The chain's CDR3 is CASRDRFLGEGTQYF. CDR3 bases: TGTGCCAGCAGGGACCGGTTTTTAGGAGAGGGGACCCAGTACTTC. Together with reference TRBV2 and TRBJ2-5, the CDR3 gives the full variable domain: EPEVTQTPSHQVTQMGQEVILRCVPISNHLYFYWYRQILGQKVEFLVSFYNNEISEKSEIFDDQFSVERPDGSNFTLKIRSTKLEDSAMYFCASRDRFLGEGTQYFGPGTRLLVL.

The V gene is TRBV5-4, the J gene TRBJ1-1; 10 bases are a match to TRBD1. The germline V gene has CDR1 SGHNT and CDR2 YYREEE (reference sequence). The CDR3 has 15 residues. After removal of 4 bases from V and 0 bases from J, the junction contained 3 bases not matched to a gene. CDR3: CASSDRGRMNTEAFF. The CDR3 coding sequence is TGTGCCAGCAGCGACAGGGGGCGCATGAACACTGAAGCTTTCTTT.

About this clone: Other nucleotide sequences in the sample specify the same CDR3. The CDR3: CASSTRETQYF. Here the CDR3 DNA reads TGTGCCAGCAGTACTAGGGAGACCCAGTACTTC. The chain carries TRBV6-5 and TRBJ2-5; D might be TRBD2 (5 bases). Germline values: CDR1 MNHEY, CDR2 SVGAGI. This CDR3 contains 11 residues. Trimming took 5 bases from V and 5 from J, leaving 6 bases between them.

The chain is built from TRBV5-1 and TRBJ2-1; TRBD2 matches 16 bases. The CDR3 extends over 17 amino acids. The junction had 6 bases not matched to a gene; V was cut back by 0 bases and J by 9 bases. The germline V gene has CDR1 SGHRS and CDR2 YFSETQ. CDR3 sequence reads: CASSLGGTSGRVGEQFF. CDR3 DNA: TGCGCCAGCAGCTTGGGTGGGACTAGCGGGAGGGTCGGTGAGCAGTTCTTC.

The sample holds one count of this clone. In DNA, the CDR3 is TGTGCCACCAGTGATTTGCTAGAAAAACTGTTTTTT. Translation: CATSDLLEKLFF. The chain joins TRBV24-1 to TRBJ1-4; no definite D call. Germline values: CDR1 KGHDR, CDR2 SFDVKD. This CDR3 has 12 residues. The ends were cut back, 0 bases at V and 8 bases at J, with 3 bases in the middle.

This clone appeared a single time. This chain links TRBV19 with TRBJ2-1; 8 bases map to TRBD2. CDR1 and CDR2 from the germline V gene are LNHDA and SQIVND (reference sequence). The CDR3 is 18 residues long. Unmatched junction bases numbered 12, after V lost 3 bases and J lost 2 bases. CDR3 residues: CASSMRAGASLTYNEQFF. CDR3 nucleotide sequence: TGTGCCAGTAGTATGAGAGCGGGGGCGAGTTTAACCTACAATGAGCAGTTCTTC.

A single count supports this clone. The chain uses TRBV9 and TRBJ2-5; 10 nucleotides line up with TRBD2. CDR1 and CDR2 (germline): SGDLS, YYNGEE. After removal of 3 bases from V and 2 bases from J, the junction contained 4 bases not matched to a gene. The CDR3 runs to 15 residues. The CDR3 reads CASSGSSGSQETQYF. The CDR3 region has the DNA TGTGCCAGCAGCGGGTCTAGCGGGAGTCAAGAGACCCAGTACTTC. The whole variable domain, remainder taken from reference TRBV9 and TRBJ2-5, is DSGVTQTPKHLITATGQRVTLRCSPRSGDLSVYWYQQSLDQGLQFLIQYYNGEERAKGNILERFSAQQFPDLHSELNLSSLELGDSALYFCASSGSSGSQETQYFGPGTRLLVL.

This clone was recorded once. V gene TRBV6-5 combines with J gene TRBJ1-1; 9 bases are shared with TRBD1. Trimming at V came to 5 bases and at J to 10 bases, leaving 11 bases not matched to a gene. The CDR3 length is 14 residues. Germline CDR1 is MNHEY and CDR2 is SVGAGI. The CDR3 DNA follows: TGTGCCAGCAGTAGAGACAGGGGGACGAGGGGAGCTTTCTTT. Protein product: CASSRDRGTRGAFF.

V gene TRBV5-1 combines with J gene TRBJ2-7; 7 positions match TRBD2. The CDR3 spans 13 residues. CDR1 SGHRS and CDR2 YFSETQ come from the germline V gene. J lost 2 bases, V lost 4 bases, and 3 bases had no gene match. The CDR3 protein is CASSPGLAYEQYF. CDR3 sequence (DNA): TGCGCCAGCAGCCCAGGACTAGCCTACGAGCAGTACTTC.

The chain combines TRBV12-3 or TRBV12-4 with TRBJ1-4, with TRBD1 identical over 7 bases. The J segment lost 8 bases and the V segment lost 5 bases, leaving 5 bases of the junction unmatched. This CDR3 has 13 amino acids. DNA for the CDR3: TGTGCCAGCAGTAAGGGACAGAGAGAAAAACTGTTTTTT. Protein: CASSKGQREKLFF.

V usage is TRBV5-1 and J usage is TRBJ2-7; 9 nucleotides match TRBD2. Germline V gene data show CDR1 as SGHRS and CDR2 as YFSETQ. CDR3 length: 14 amino acids. The V gene end was trimmed by 4 bases and the J gene end by 0 bases; junction bases not matched to a gene: 2. As DNA, the CDR3 is TGCGCCAGCAGCGGACTAGCGAGCTCCTACGAGCAGTACTTC. Its translation is CASSGLASSYEQYF.

The rearrangement uses TRBV12-3 or TRBV12-4 and TRBJ2-7; D unresolved. The CDR3 has 13 amino acids. V dropped 3 bases and J dropped 2 bases, with 8 bases sitting between them. The CDR3, as DNA: TGTGCCAGCAGTTTTGGGCTACCCTACGAGCAGTACTTC. It is translated as CASSFGLPYEQYF.

This chain uses TRBV19 with TRBJ2-2; 10 bases map to TRBD2. The germline CDR1 and CDR2 sequences are LNHDA and SQIVND (reference sequence). V lost 5 bases, J lost 6 bases, and 3 bases stayed unmatched. This CDR3 has 14 residues. This CDR3 is CASSPSGSSGELFF. The CDR3 DNA follows: TGTGCCAGTAGTCCTAGCGGGAGCTCCGGGGAGCTGTTTTTT.

The chain employs TRBV5-1 and TRBJ2-5; TRBD2 aligns across 15 bases. There are 15 residues in the CDR3. Trimming took 4 bases from V and 5 from J; bases not matched to a gene: 3. From germline, CDR1 is SGHRS and CDR2 YFSETQ. CDR3 loop: CASSPGLAGGETQYF. CDR3 bases: TGCGCCAGCAGCCCGGGACTAGCGGGAGGTGAGACCCAGTACTTC.

The chain uses TRBV27 and TRBJ1-1, with 8 bases that match TRBD1. V shed 1 base, J shed 5 bases, and the junction held 15 bases outside the gene matches. Per the germline V gene, CDR1 is MNHEY and CDR2 is SMNVEV (reference sequence). This CDR3 is built from 18 residues. In DNA form, the CDR3 reads TGTGCCAGCAGTTTATACGCGAACACCCAGGGGGCGCGGACTGAAGCTTTCTTT. This sequence encodes CASSLYANTQGARTEAFF.

The chain employs TRBV27 and TRBJ2-1, with D possibly TRBD2 on 6 matching bases. The germline V gene has CDR1 MNHEY and CDR2 SMNVEV (reference sequence). This CDR3 spans 15 amino acids. V lost 6 bases to trimming and J lost 1 base, with 13 bases between them. CDR3 sequence: CASRFGGASYNEQFF. CDR3 coding DNA: TGTGCCAGCAGGTTCGGCGGGGCTTCCTACAATGAGCAGTTCTTC.

V usage is TRBV2 and J usage is TRBJ1-5; maybe TRBD1 (5 bases). The germline V and J ends were trimmed by 6 bases and 2 bases, with 14 bases remaining between them. The CDR3 covers 15 residues. Germline V gene lookup returns CDR1 SNHLY and CDR2 FYNNEI. The CDR3 here is CASSAEAGRNQPQHF. The CDR3 nucleotides read TGTGCCAGCAGCGCCGAGGCAGGGCGCAATCAGCCCCAGCATTTT.

The chain couples TRBV24-1 to TRBJ2-1; 7 bases line up with TRBD1. Germline V gene data show CDR1 as KGHDR and CDR2 as SFDVKD. The CDR3 is 18 residues long. J gave up 2 bases and V 1 base, and 10 bases lay outside the gene matches. DNA of the CDR3: TGTGCCACCAGTGATTTACCACCCGGGACAGCAACCTACAATGAGCAGTTCTTC. This sequence encodes CATSDLPPGTATYNEQFF.

The chain has TRBV5-4 and TRBJ2-2; a possible D gene is TRBD2 (5 bases). The CDR3 is made up of 15 amino acids. Trimming shortened V by 0 bases and J by 5 bases, and 11 bases separated the two germline ends. In germline, CDR1 is SGHNT, CDR2 YYREEE (reference sequence). CDR3 residues: CASSLESRGTGELFF. The CDR3 nucleotides read TGTGCCAGCAGCTTGGAATCCCGGGGAACCGGGGAGCTGTTTTTT.

The chain recombines TRBV18 with TRBJ2-5; TRBD1 agrees at 7 bases. Per the germline V gene, CDR1 is KGHSH and CDR2 is LQKENI. This CDR3 has 15 amino acids. The junction had 8 bases not matched to a gene; V was cut back by 3 bases and J by 4 bases. In nucleotides, the CDR3 is TGTGCCAGCTCACCGCCGGGACAGCCGTCAGAGACCCAGTACTTC. Encoded protein: CASSPPGQPSETQYF.

V and J are TRBV5-4 and TRBJ1-4; no clear D. In germline, CDR1 is SGHNT, CDR2 YYREEE (reference sequence). The CDR3 totals 15 residues. V lost 0 bases, J lost 0 bases, and 6 bases lay in between. CDR3 in amino acids: CASSLDGSTNEKLFF. DNA of the CDR3: TGTGCCAGCAGCTTGGACGGTTCAACTAATGAAAAACTGTTTTTT.

The J gene is TRBJ1-6, the V gene TRBV5-1, with 9 nucleotides matching TRBD1. The V and J ends lost 0 bases and 10 bases, in that order; junction bases with no gene match: 5. CDR1 is SGHRS and CDR2 is YFSETQ in the germline V gene. CDR3 length equals 15 residues. The CDR3 here is CASSLAGTGKSPLHF. For the CDR3, the DNA is TGCGCCAGCAGCTTGGCCGGGACAGGGAAATCACCCCTCCACTTT.

On this clone itself: The sample carries other DNA sequences with the same CDR3. The rearrangement joins TRBV19 to TRBJ2-7; a weak D match, TRBD1 (6 bases). Trimming took off 5 bases at V and 2 bases at J, with 13 bases between the two ends. The CDR3 covers 14 residues. Germline V CDR1 and CDR2: LNHDA, SQIVND (reference sequence). Written as DNA, the CDR3 is TGTGCCAGTAGTCCCGGGACATCTACCTACGAGCAGTACTTC. It is translated as CASSPGTSTYEQYF.

The V gene is TRBV29-1, the J gene TRBJ2-3; D possibly corresponds to TRBD1 (6 bases). Germline CDR1 and CDR2: SQVTM and ANQGSEA. The CDR3 consists of 15 residues. V gave up 6 bases and J gave up 1 base, with 17 bases separating them. The CDR3 region has the DNA TGCAGCGTGGGGGCCCCGGGGCGGGGCACAGATACGCAGTATTTT. It encodes CSVGAPGRGTDTQYF.

The chain carries TRBV28 and TRBJ1-1; D ambiguous. V shed 7 bases and J shed 0 bases, with 9 bases lying between them. Germline CDR1 is MDHEN and CDR2 is SYDVKM. There are 13 residues in the CDR3. The DNA of the CDR3 is TGTGCCAGCACCATTCAGGTGAACACTGAAGCTTTCTTT. Translating gives CASTIQVNTEAFF.